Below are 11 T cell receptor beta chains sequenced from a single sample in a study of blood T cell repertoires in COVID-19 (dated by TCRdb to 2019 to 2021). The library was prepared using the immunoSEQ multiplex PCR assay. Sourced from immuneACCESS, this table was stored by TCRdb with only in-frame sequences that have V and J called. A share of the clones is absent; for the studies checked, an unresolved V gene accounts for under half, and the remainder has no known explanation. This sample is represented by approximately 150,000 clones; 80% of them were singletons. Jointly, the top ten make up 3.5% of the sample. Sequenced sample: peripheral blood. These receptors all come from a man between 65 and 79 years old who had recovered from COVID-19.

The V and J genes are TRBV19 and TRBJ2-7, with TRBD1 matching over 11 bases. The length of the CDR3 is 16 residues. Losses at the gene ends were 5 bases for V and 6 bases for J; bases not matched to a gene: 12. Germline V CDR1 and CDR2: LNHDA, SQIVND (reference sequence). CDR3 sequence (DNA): TGTGCCAGTAGTCAATTCTCCGGGACAGGGGGGGTCGAGCAGTACTTC. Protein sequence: CASSQFSGTGGVEQYF.

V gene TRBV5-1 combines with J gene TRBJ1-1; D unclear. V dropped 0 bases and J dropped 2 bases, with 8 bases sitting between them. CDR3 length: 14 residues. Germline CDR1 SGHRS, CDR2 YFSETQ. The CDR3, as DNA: TGCGCCAGCAGCTTGGGAGCAACTAACACTGAAGCTTTCTTT. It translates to CASSLGATNTEAFF.

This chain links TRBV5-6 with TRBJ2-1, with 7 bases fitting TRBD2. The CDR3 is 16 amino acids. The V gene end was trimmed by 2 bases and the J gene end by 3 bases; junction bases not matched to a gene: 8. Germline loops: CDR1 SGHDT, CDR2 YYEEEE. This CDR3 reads CASSLSGTTFYNEQFF. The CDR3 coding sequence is TGTGCCAGCAGCTTATCCGGGACTACGTTCTACAATGAGCAGTTCTTC. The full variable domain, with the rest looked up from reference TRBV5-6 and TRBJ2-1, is DAGVTQSPTHLIKTRGQQVTLRCSPKSGHDTVSWYQQALGQGPQFIFQYYEEEERQRGNFPDRFSGHQFPNYSSELNVNALLLGDSALYLCASSLSGTTFYNEQFFGPGTRLTVL.

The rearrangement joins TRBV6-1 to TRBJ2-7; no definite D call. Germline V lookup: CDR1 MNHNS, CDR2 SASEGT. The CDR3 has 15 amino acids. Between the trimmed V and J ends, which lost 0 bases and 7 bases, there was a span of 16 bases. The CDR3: CASSEARQAPTEQYF. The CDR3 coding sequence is TGTGCCAGCAGTGAAGCCCGCCAGGCCCCTACGGAGCAGTACTTC.

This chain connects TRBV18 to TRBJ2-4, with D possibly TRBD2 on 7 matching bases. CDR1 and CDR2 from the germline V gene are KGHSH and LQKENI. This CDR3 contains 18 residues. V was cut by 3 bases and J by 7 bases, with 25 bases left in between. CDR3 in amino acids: CASSPGPGGRSHGNIQYF. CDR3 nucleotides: TGTGCCAGCTCACCTGGTCCCGGGGGGCGGTCGCACGGTAACATTCAGTACTTC.

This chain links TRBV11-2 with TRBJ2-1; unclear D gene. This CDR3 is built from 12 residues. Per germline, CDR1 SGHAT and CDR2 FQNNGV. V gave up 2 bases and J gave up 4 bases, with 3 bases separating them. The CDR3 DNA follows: TGTGCCAGCAGCTTATTATACAATGAGCAGTTCTTC. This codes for CASSLLYNEQFF.

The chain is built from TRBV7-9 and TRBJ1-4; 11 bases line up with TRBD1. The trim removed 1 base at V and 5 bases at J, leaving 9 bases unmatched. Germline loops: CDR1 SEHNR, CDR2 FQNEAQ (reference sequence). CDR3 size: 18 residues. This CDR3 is CASSLGTGGFKGNEKLFF. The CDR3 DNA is TGTGCCAGCAGCTTAGGGACAGGGGGCTTTAAGGGGAATGAAAAACTGTTTTTT.

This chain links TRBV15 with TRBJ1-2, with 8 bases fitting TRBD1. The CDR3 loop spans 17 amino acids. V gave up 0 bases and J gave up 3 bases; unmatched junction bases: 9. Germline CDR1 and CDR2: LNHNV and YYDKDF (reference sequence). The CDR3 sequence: CATSRDRRQGPDYGYTF. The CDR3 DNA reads TGTGCCACCAGCAGAGATCGAAGACAGGGGCCTGACTATGGCTACACCTTC.

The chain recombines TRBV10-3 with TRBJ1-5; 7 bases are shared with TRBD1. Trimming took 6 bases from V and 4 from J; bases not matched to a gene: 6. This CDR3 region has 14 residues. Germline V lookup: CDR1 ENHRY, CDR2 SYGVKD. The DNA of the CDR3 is TGTGCCATCAGCACGACAGGGACAAATCAGCCCCAGCATTTT. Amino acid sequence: CAISTTGTNQPQHF.

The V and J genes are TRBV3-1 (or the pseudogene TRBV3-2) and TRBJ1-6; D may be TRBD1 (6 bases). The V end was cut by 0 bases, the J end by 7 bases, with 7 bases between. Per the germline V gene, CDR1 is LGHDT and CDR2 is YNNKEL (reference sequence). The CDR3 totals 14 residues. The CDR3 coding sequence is TGTGCCAGCAGCCAAGATAGGGGGAATTCACCCCTCCACTTT. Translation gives CASSQDRGNSPLHF.

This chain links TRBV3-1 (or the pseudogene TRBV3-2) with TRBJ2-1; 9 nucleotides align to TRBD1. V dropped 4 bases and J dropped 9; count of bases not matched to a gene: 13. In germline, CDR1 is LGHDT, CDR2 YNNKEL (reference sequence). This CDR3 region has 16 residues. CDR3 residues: CASSPTGGLGPREQFF. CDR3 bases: TGTGCCAGCAGCCCCACAGGGGGCTTAGGGCCCCGTGAGCAGTTCTTC.